One sample yielded the 17 T cell receptor beta chains listed below, sequenced in a study of shared clonotypes between healthy human individuals. Naive CD8 cells, CD45RO-negative and positively selected for CCR7, excluded terminally differentiated effector memory CD45RA+ cells. Clones were sequenced by immunoSEQ multiplex PCR, and TCRdb holds only the in-frame ones, with some missing. The sample holds around 620,000 clones; approximately 96% are singletons and the top ten take over 0.1%. Material: naive CD8+ T cells sorted from blood. The source of these receptors is a woman in her 30s in good health.

The chain joins TRBV15 to TRBJ1-4; D is undetermined. The V end lost 1 base, the J end lost 6 bases, and 12 bases lay between the germline ends. CDR3 length: 15 amino acids. Per germline, CDR1 LNHNV and CDR2 YYDKDF (reference sequence). This chain's CDR3 is CATSRVRTVDEKLFF. The CDR3 nucleotides are TGTGCCACCAGCAGAGTCAGGACCGTCGATGAAAAACTGTTTTTT.

The rearrangement joins TRBV30 to TRBJ2-1; D remains ambiguous. The CDR3 loop spans 14 amino acids. The V and J ends lost 2 bases and 5 bases respectively, with 13 bases between them. The germline V gene has CDR1 GTSNPN and CDR2 SVGIG (reference sequence). The CDR3 DNA follows: TGTGCCTGGAGTTCTGGAGTTTACCACAATGAGCAGTTCTTC. This codes for CAWSSGVYHNEQFF.

This clone has a single count. The V gene is TRBV9, the J gene TRBJ1-2; TRBD1 agrees at 7 bases. This CDR3 has 15 residues. Germline V gene sequence: CDR1 SGDLS, CDR2 YYNGEE. J lost 0 bases, V lost 3 bases, and 5 bases had no gene match. The CDR3 is CASSANRGANYGYTF. As DNA, the CDR3 is TGTGCCAGCAGCGCCAACAGGGGAGCTAACTATGGCTACACCTTC.

This chain links TRBV7-9 with TRBJ2-1; the D is unclear. Germline V gene data show CDR1 as SEHNR and CDR2 as FQNEAQ (reference sequence). V lost 10 bases, J lost 7 bases, and 17 bases lay in between. CDR3 size: 13 residues. The CDR3 here is CATRGSLTNEQFF. CDR3 coding DNA: TGTGCCACGCGCGGTTCGTTGACGAATGAGCAGTTCTTC.

V and J are TRBV7-8 and TRBJ2-7; D perhaps matches TRBD2 (7 bases). V lost 5 bases to trimming and J lost 0 bases, with 14 bases between them. There are 15 residues in the CDR3. CDR1 SGHVS and CDR2 FQNEAQ come from the germline V gene. The CDR3 sequence: CASSPRGGYSYEQYF. The CDR3 DNA sequence: TGTGCCAGCAGCCCAAGGGGGGGATACTCCTACGAGCAGTACTTC.

This chain uses TRBV4-2 with TRBJ2-7, with 11 bases that match TRBD2. The germline V gene has CDR1 LGHNA and CDR2 YNFKEQ. Trimming at V came to 1 base and at J to 4 bases, leaving 12 bases not matched to a gene. This CDR3 region has 18 residues. The CDR3 DNA reads as TGTGCCAGCAGCCAAGCCGGACTAGCGGGCGGACCCACTTACGAGCAGTACTTC. The encoded protein is CASSQAGLAGGPTYEQYF.

The chain joins TRBV25-1 to TRBJ1-5; no definite D call. Per germline, CDR1 MGHDK and CDR2 SYGVNS. The V end was cut by 5 bases, the J end by 3 bases, with 17 bases between. This CDR3 contains 16 residues. The CDR3 DNA reads as TGTGCCAGCAGTACGGGAGACACCTACTTCAATCAGCCCCAGCATTTT. Translation: CASSTGDTYFNQPQHF.

For this clone: This same CDR3 is encoded by further DNA sequences in the sample. The chain combines TRBV27 with TRBJ2-7; 11 bases fit TRBD1. This CDR3 has 14 amino acids. Per germline, CDR1 MNHEY and CDR2 SMNVEV (reference sequence). V gave up 6 bases and J gave up 4 bases; unmatched junction bases: 5. The CDR3: CASSSGTGGYEQYF. CDR3 bases: TGTGCCAGCAGCTCCGGGACAGGGGGATACGAGCAGTACTTC.

V gene TRBV29-1 combines with J gene TRBJ2-5; D not certain. The CDR3 totals 15 residues. V lost 2 bases, J lost 2 bases, and 15 bases lay in between. Germline CDR1 SQVTM, CDR2 ANQGSEA. CDR3 coding DNA: TGCAGCGTTGAACCTCGTCAGAATCCTCAAGAGACCCAGTACTTC. Encoded protein: CSVEPRQNPQETQYF.

The V gene is TRBV29-1, the J gene TRBJ2-1; perhaps TRBD2 as D (6 bases). The V gene's germline CDR1 is SQVTM and CDR2 ANQGSEA. This CDR3 is built from 15 residues. Trimming took 0 bases from V and 5 from J, leaving 14 bases between them. The CDR3 sequence is CSVEDWGTRNNEQFF. The DNA of the CDR3 is TGCAGCGTTGAAGATTGGGGGACTCGGAACAATGAGCAGTTCTTC.

V usage is TRBV5-8 and J usage is TRBJ2-7; 7 bases line up with TRBD2. The CDR3 runs to 16 residues. Germline-derived CDR1 and CDR2 are SGHTS and YDEGEE. V lost 7 bases and J lost 0; bases outside the gene matches: 13. The CDR3 region has the DNA TGTGCCAGCTACCCGGGCGGGGGTAGGAGCTCCTACGAGCAGTACTTC. Translated, it gives CASYPGGGRSSYEQYF.

This clone came up once. This chain uses TRBV11-2 with TRBJ1-1; TRBD1 might be the D (5 bases). In germline, CDR1 is SGHAT, CDR2 FQNNGV. This CDR3 region has 14 residues. V gave up 2 bases and J gave up 7 bases, with 14 bases separating them. The CDR3 is CASSLTGTGGEAFF. The CDR3 DNA reads TGTGCCAGCAGCTTAACAGGCACGGGAGGTGAAGCTTTCTTT.

This clone was seen more than once but under ten times. The gene calls are TRBV4-1 and TRBJ1-5; no clear D gene. This CDR3 is 13 amino acids long. The germline V gene encodes CDR1 MGHRA and CDR2 YSYEKL. V shed 1 base and J shed 7 bases, with 8 bases lying between them. CDR3 bases: TGCGCCAGCAGCCAAGCCTTAGGGCAGCCCCAGCATTTT. Amino acid sequence: CASSQALGQPQHF.

The V call is TRBV30, the J call TRBJ1-1; D is unclear. Germline V lookup: CDR1 GTSNPN, CDR2 SVGIG (reference sequence). V was cut by 5 bases and J by 1 base, with 11 bases left in between. This CDR3 spans 13 amino acids. The CDR3 protein is CAWYTGRNTEAFF. As DNA, the CDR3 is TGTGCCTGGTATACTGGCAGGAACACTGAAGCTTTCTTT.

A note on this clone: Other DNA sequences in this sample translate to the same CDR3. CDR3 in amino acids: CASSAGLNTEAFF. CDR3 in DNA: TGTGCCAGTAGTGCGGGCCTGAACACTGAAGCTTTCTTT. V usage is TRBV19 and J usage is TRBJ1-1; D gene uncertain. Trimming cost V 5 bases and J 0 bases, with 7 bases left between them. The CDR3 length is 13 residues. Germline CDR1 reads LNHDA; CDR2 reads SQIVND (reference sequence).

This clone was detected only once. The V gene is TRBV29-1, the J gene TRBJ2-1; tentatively, D is TRBD2 (5 bases). There are 16 residues in the CDR3. Germline V gives CDR1 SQVTM, CDR2 ANQGSEA. V lost 2 bases and J 1 base, leaving 15 bases between the germline ends. CDR3 sequence reads: CSVEPRLEVSYNEQFF. The CDR3 coding sequence is TGCAGCGTTGAACCCCGCCTGGAGGTTTCCTACAATGAGCAGTTCTTC.

The genes are TRBV6-5 and TRBJ2-1; tentative D call: TRBD2 (6 bases). Germline V gene sequence: CDR1 MNHEY, CDR2 SVGAGI. The CDR3 covers 14 residues. V was pared by 6 bases and J by 9 bases, with 18 bases between. The CDR3 sequence is CASSTGTVRGEQFF. Written as DNA, the CDR3 is TGTGCCAGCAGCACCGGGACTGTGAGAGGTGAGCAGTTCTTC.